A selection of T cell receptor beta chains follows, all from one sample in a study of blood T cell repertoires in COVID-19. The repertoire was sequenced with immunoSEQ multiplex PCR; TCRdb's copy has only in-frame clones and lacks some. The sample has more than 85,000 clones; 88% are singletons. The sample taken for sequencing was peripheral blood. These receptors originate from a woman aged 50 to 60 with acute or convalescent COVID-19. Both conserved end residues are part of each CDR3. The D gene is left open where the match is weak. The listing skips clone size in some rows; elsewhere it reads once, few, many or a size class.

V: TRBV3-1/TRBV3-2; size: NA; D: TRBD2; J: TRBJ2-4; CDR3: CASSQGGMAKNIQYF; DNA: TGTGCCAGCAGCCAGGGAGGGATGGCCAAAAACATTCAGTACTTC
V: TRBV7-2; size: NA; D: TRBD1; J: TRBJ2-5; CDR3: CASSLGGTVQETQYF; DNA: TGTGCCAGCAGCTTAGGGGGGACAGTGCAAGAGACCCAGTACTTC
V: TRBV3-1/TRBV3-2; size: once; D: TRBD2; J: TRBJ2-1; CDR3: CASSQVVSGVYNEQFF; DNA: TGTGCCAGCAGCCAAGTGGTTAGCGGGGTATACAATGAGCAGTTCTTC
V: TRBV3-1/TRBV3-2; size: NA; D: NA; J: TRBJ2-1; CDR3: CASSQDLAVGEQFF; DNA: TGTGCCAGCAGCCAAGATCTGGCAGTTGGTGAGCAGTTCTTC
V: TRBV5-6; size: NA; D: TRBD1; J: TRBJ2-7; CDR3: CASSHVPGQGDNEQYF; DNA: TGTGCCAGCAGCCACGTTCCGGGACAGGGGGACAACGAGCAGTACTTC
V: TRBV5-4; size: NA; D: NA; J: TRBJ2-4; CDR3: CASSLDGADKNIQYF; DNA: TGTGCCAGCAGCTTGGACGGAGCAGACAAAAACATTCAGTACTTC
V: TRBV2; size: NA; D: TRBD1; J: TRBJ1-5; CDR3: CASRDRAGNQPQHF; DNA: TGTGCCAGCAGGGACAGGGCGGGCAATCAGCCCCAGCATTTT
V: TRBV7-9; size: NA; D: TRBD2; J: TRBJ2-1; CDR3: CASSSGLGGSYNEQFF; DNA: TGTGCCAGCAGCTCGGGACTAGGGGGATCCTACAATGAGCAGTTCTTC
V: TRBV28; size: NA; D: NA; J: TRBJ1-4; CDR3: CASRPGGATNEKLFF; DNA: TGTGCCAGCAGGCCCGGGGGGGCAACTAATGAAAAACTGTTTTTT
V: TRBV6-6; size: NA; D: TRBD1; J: TRBJ1-2; CDR3: CASSSPDRGNYGYTF; DNA: TGTGCCAGCAGTTCGCCGGACAGGGGGAACTATGGCTACACCTTC
V: TRBV19; size: NA; D: NA; J: TRBJ1-1; CDR3: CASSTGGAGSTEAFF; DNA: TGTGCCAGTAGTACCGGGGGGGCTGGGAGCACTGAAGCTTTCTTT
V: TRBV28; size: NA; D: TRBD1; J: TRBJ1-2; CDR3: CASSTTGGYYGYTF; DNA: TGTGCCAGCAGTACCACAGGGGGCTACTATGGCTACACCTTC
V: TRBV2; size: NA; D: TRBD2; J: TRBJ2-5; CDR3: CASSGTSGRGWETQYF; DNA: TGTGCCAGCAGTGGAACTAGCGGGAGAGGTTGGGAGACCCAGTACTTC
V: TRBV5-1; size: NA; D: NA; J: TRBJ2-3; CDR3: CASFSRGSTDTQYF; DNA: TGCGCCAGCTTTAGCAGGGGAAGCACAGATACGCAGTATTTT
V: TRBV7-6; size: NA; D: NA; J: TRBJ1-2; CDR3: CASSEIGGTFKNGYTF; DNA: TGTGCCAGCAGCGAAATCGGCGGGACTTTTAAAAATGGCTACACCTTC